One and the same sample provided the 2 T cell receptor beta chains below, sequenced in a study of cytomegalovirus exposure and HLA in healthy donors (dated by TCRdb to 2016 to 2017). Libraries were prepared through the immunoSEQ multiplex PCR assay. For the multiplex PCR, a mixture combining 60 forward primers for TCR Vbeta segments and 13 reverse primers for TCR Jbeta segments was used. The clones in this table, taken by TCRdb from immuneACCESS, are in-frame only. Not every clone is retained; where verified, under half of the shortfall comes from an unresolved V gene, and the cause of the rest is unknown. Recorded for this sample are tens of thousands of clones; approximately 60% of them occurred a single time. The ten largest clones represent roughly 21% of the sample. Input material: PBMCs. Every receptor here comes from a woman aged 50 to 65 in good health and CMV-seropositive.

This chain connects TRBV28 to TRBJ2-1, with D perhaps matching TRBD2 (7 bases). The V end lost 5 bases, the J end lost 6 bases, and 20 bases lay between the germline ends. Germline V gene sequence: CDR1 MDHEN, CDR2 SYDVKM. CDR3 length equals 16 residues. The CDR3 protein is CASSPRRGASSNEQFF. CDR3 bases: TGTGCCAGCAGTCCCCGACGGGGGGCGAGTTCCAATGAGCAGTTCTTC.

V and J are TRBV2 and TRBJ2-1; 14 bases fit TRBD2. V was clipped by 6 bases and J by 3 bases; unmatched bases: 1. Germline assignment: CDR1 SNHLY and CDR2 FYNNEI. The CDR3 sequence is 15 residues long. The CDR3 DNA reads TGTGCCAGCAGGGGGACTAGCGGGAGCTACAATGAGCAGTTCTTC. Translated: CASRGTSGSYNEQFF. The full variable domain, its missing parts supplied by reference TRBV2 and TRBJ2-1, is EPEVTQTPSHQVTQMGQEVILRCVPISNHLYFYWYRQILGQKVEFLVSFYNNEISEKSEIFDDQFSVERPDGSNFTLKIRSTKLEDSAMYFCASRGTSGSYNEQFFGPGTRLTVL.